This T cell receptor beta chain was identified during a study of CD4+ T cells in melanoma. Findings and caveats of the study: Neoantigen-specific CD4+ T cells in melanoma reportedly had diverse differentiation states. CD8+ T cell, macrophage and B cell function reportedly correlated with neoantigen-specific CD4+ T cells.

Data came from immunoSEQ multiplex PCR; TCRdb stores just in-frame clones and leaves some out. Of 4,800 or so clones in the sample, roughly two thirds are singletons; the top ten hold approximately 30%. This clone is medium-sized in the sample. Its antigen is unknown. The receptor's source is a human donor with melanoma. The sequenced sample consisted of cells from a culture (not recorded whether cultured in vitro).

This CDR3 reads CASTLTGGYGYTF. The CDR3 DNA reads as TGTGCCAGCACCTTAACCGGGGGCTATGGCTACACCTTC. The genes are TRBV28 and TRBJ1-2; D is perhaps TRBD1 (5 bases). This CDR3 region has 13 residues. The V end lost 7 bases, the J end lost 4 bases, and 13 bases lay between the germline ends. Germline CDR1 is MDHEN and CDR2 is SYDVKM.